These T cell receptor beta chains were read from a single sample in a study of cytomegalovirus exposure and HLA in healthy donors. Sequencing was performed with immunoSEQ multiplex PCR; in TCRdb, only in-frame clones are kept and a portion is missing. Of 100,000 to 150,000 clones listed, over 70% were seen once; the top ten hold around 1.3%. The source material was PBMCs. The source is a female donor in good health and CMV-seronegative. CDR3s include the opening cysteine and the closing phenylalanine or tryptophan. The D gene is left open where the match is weak. Clone size appears in some rows only: once, few, many, or a class for an expanded clone.

size,D,J,V,DNA,CDR3
.,.,TRBJ2-3,TRBV4-1,TGCGCCAGTAAACTGACAGCGCTCTCGAAAGATACGCAGTATTTT,CASKLTALSKDTQYF
.,TRBD1,TRBJ2-7,TRBV9,TGTGCCAGCAGCGCCGGGACAGGGGGCGAGCAGTACTTC,CASSAGTGGEQYF
.,TRBD2,TRBJ2-3,TRBV6-5,TGTGCCAGCAGTTACTCGACGACTAGCAAAGGTACGCAGTATTTT,CASSYSTTSKGTQYF
.,TRBD2,TRBJ2-1,TRBV11-3,TGTGCCAGCAGCCCGACTAGCGGGAGTAGGCTTGGTAATGAGCAGTTCTTC,CASSPTSGSRLGNEQFF
.,TRBD2,TRBJ2-7,TRBV15,TGTGCCACCAGCAGAGAGCGGGAGTTCAACGAGCAGTACTTC,CATSREREFNEQYF
.,.,TRBJ1-1,TRBV2,TGTGCCAGCAACAGGTTGGGAAAAAACACTGAAGCTTTCTTT,CASNRLGKNTEAFF
.,.,TRBJ1-2,TRBV4-2,TGTGCCAGCAGCCAAGACCCTTTCCTTGGACTTAACTATGGCTACACCTTC,CASSQDPFLGLNYGYTF
.,.,TRBJ1-3,TRBV7-9,TGTTCCAGCAGCTTAGACAGGCCCCTCATCGGAAACACCATATATTTT,CSSSLDRPLIGNTIYF
.,.,TRBJ2-1,TRBV7-3,TGTGCCAGCAGCCTCCCAGGGTACAATCAGCAGTTCTTC,CASSLPGYNQQFF
.,TRBD2,TRBJ2-7,TRBV5-1,TGCGCCAGCAGCCGAGGTGGAGCGGGGGGGCGCTACGAGCAGTACTTC,CASSRGGAGGRYEQYF
.,TRBD2,TRBJ2-2,TRBV30,TGTGCCTGGGGGAGGGAAGGGCTGTTTTTT,CAWGREGLFF
.,.,TRBJ1-4,TRBV7-9,TGTGCCAGCAGCTTAATATGGAAGGGGCAGACTAATGAAAAACTGTTTTTT,CASSLIWKGQTNEKLFF
.,TRBD1,TRBJ2-1,TRBV7-2,TGTGCCAGCAGCCCCTGGGGACAGGGGAACAATGAGCAGTTCTTC,CASSPWGQGNNEQFF
.,TRBD1,TRBJ1-6,TRBV6-5,TGTGCCAGCAGCACCGACAGGGGTCACTCACCCCTCCACTTT,CASSTDRGHSPLHF
.,.,TRBJ2-5,TRBV5-1,TGCGCCAGCACCTGGGACAGGGTCCCCATAGCGGGGGTCCAAGAGACCCAGTACTTC,CASTWDRVPIAGVQETQYF
few,TRBD2,TRBJ2-3,TRBV7-9,TGTGCCAGCAGCTTAGTCAGCGGGGGGGATCTTTCCGATACGCAGTATTTT,CASSLVSGGDLSDTQYF
once,TRBD1,TRBJ1-5,TRBV6-1,TGTGCCAGCAGTGAAGTCCCGGGACAGGGGGCGCGGCCCCAGCATTTT,CASSEVPGQGARPQHF
.,.,TRBJ2-7,TRBV5-5,TGTGCCAGCAGCTTGACACCGGACTCTTACTACGAGCAGTACTTC,CASSLTPDSYYEQYF
.,.,TRBJ1-1,TRBV5-5,TGTGCCAGCAGCTTTAACTGGGGCGTGAACACTGAAGCTTTCTTT,CASSFNWGVNTEAFF
.,TRBD1,TRBJ1-5,TRBV5-1,TGCGCCAGCAGCTTGCAGGGGGCAATGGGTCAGCCCCAGCATTTT,CASSLQGAMGQPQHF
.,.,TRBJ2-7,TRBV11-2,TGTGCCAGCAGCAGACCCCAGGGTCAACAGGCCTACGAGCAGTACTTC,CASSRPQGQQAYEQYF
few,TRBD2,TRBJ2-1,TRBV11-3,TGTGCCAGCAGCTTAGACCCTAGCGGGAGCTATGAGCAGTTCTTC,CASSLDPSGSYEQFF
.,.,TRBJ1-1,TRBV19,TGTGCCAGTAGCCACCGGGACAATGGGGGAGCTTTCTTT,CASSHRDNGGAFF
.,.,TRBJ1-6,TRBV9,TGTGCCAGCAGCGCCCGGGACAATAATTCACCCCTCCACTTT,CASSARDNNSPLHF
.,TRBD2,TRBJ2-5,TRBV7-3,TGTGCCAGCAGCTCCGGGAGGGAAGAGACCCAGTACTTC,CASSSGREETQYF
.,.,TRBJ2-5,TRBV18,TGTGCCAGCTCACCTGGCTCTTTTGTCGAGACCCAGTACTTC,CASSPGSFVETQYF
.,.,TRBJ2-4,TRBV5-1,TGCGCCAGCAGCTCGGGAGCCAAAAACATTCAGTACTTC,CASSSGAKNIQYF
few,.,TRBJ1-1,TRBV19,TGTGCCAGTAGTTCTCGACGGGAACTCACTGAAGCTTTCTTT,CASSSRRELTEAFF
.,TRBD1,TRBJ1-1,TRBV19,TGTGCCAGTAGTATCGCCTGGACAGGTCCGAACACTGAAGCTTTCTTT,CASSIAWTGPNTEAFF